Each of the 11 T cell receptor beta chains below was sequenced from the same sample in a study of blood T cell repertoires in COVID-19. This table comes from immunoSEQ multiplex PCR, and its TCRdb copy is limited to in-frame clones, with some not included. The sample consists of some 70,000 clones, around nine tenths of them appearing once. Sequencing input: peripheral blood. The source of these receptors is a man in his 70s with active or convalescent COVID-19.

The CDR3 loop is CASSPSQNTEAFF. For the CDR3, the DNA is TGTGCCAGCAGTCCATCACAGAACACTGAAGCTTTCTTT. The genes are TRBV6-5 and TRBJ1-1; D is unclear. Germline CDR1 reads MNHEY; CDR2 reads SVGAGI. V lost 5 bases and J lost 1, with 8 bases in between. This CDR3 spans 13 amino acids.

In this sample, this clone turned up once. V is TRBV5-8 and J is TRBJ2-1; 7 nucleotides align to TRBD2. With V trimmed by 0 bases and J by 11 bases, 11 bases remained unmatched. Germline V lookup: CDR1 SGHTS, CDR2 YDEGEE. This CDR3 is 15 amino acids long. Here the CDR3 reads CASSLGTSAAGKQFF. In DNA form, the CDR3 reads TGTGCCAGCAGCTTGGGTACTAGCGCGGCCGGGAAGCAGTTCTTC. The whole variable domain, filled in from reference TRBV5-8 and TRBJ2-1, reads EAGVTQSPTHLIKTRGQQATLRCSPISGHTSVYWYQQALGLGLQFLLWYDEGEERNRGNFPPRFSGRQFPNYSSELNVNALELEDSALYLCASSLGTSAAGKQFFGPGTRLTVL.

The rearrangement joins TRBV5-1 to TRBJ1-2, with TRBD1 matching 7 bases. V was clipped by 3 bases and J by 2 bases; unmatched bases: 10. The CDR3 has 16 amino acids. Germline CDR1 and CDR2: SGHRS and YFSETQ. The CDR3 here is CASSSPITGANYGYTF. The CDR3 DNA reads as TGCGCCAGCAGCTCACCAATTACAGGGGCGAACTATGGCTACACCTTC.

CDR3 bases: TGTGCCAGCAGGGGACTAGCGGACAATGAGCAGTTCTTC. Protein sequence: CASRGLADNEQFF. V usage is TRBV2 and J usage is TRBJ2-1; 11 bases align to TRBD2. V shed 6 bases, J shed 5 bases, and the junction held 0 bases outside the gene matches. Germline CDR1 is SNHLY and CDR2 is FYNNEI. The CDR3 contains 13 residues.

V gene TRBV5-4 combines with J gene TRBJ2-2, with 10 bases that match TRBD2. The length of the CDR3 is 16 residues. From germline, CDR1 is SGHNT and CDR2 YYREEE (reference sequence). The J segment lost 6 bases and the V segment lost 4 bases, leaving 9 bases of the junction unmatched. Here the CDR3 reads CASSPKREGRAGELFF. DNA of the CDR3: TGTGCCAGCAGCCCCAAGCGGGAGGGAAGGGCCGGGGAGCTGTTTTTT.

J is TRBJ1-1 and V is TRBV30; no clear D gene. Germline CDR1 GTSNPN, CDR2 SVGIG (reference sequence). The CDR3 extends over 13 amino acids. V dropped 0 bases and J dropped 4 bases, with 9 bases sitting between them. The CDR3 spells CAWSVYGGTEAFF. In DNA, the CDR3 is TGTGCCTGGAGTGTATATGGAGGCACTGAAGCTTTCTTT.

As for this clone: This CDR3 is also generated by other DNA sequences in the sample. The V gene is TRBV29-1, the J gene TRBJ1-1; a weak D match, TRBD1 (6 bases). This CDR3 region has 12 residues. Germline assignment: CDR1 SQVTM and CDR2 ANQGSEA. The V end was cut by 6 bases, the J end by 1 base, with 9 bases between. CDR3 loop: CSVLDRNTEAFF. The CDR3 bases are TGCAGCGTCTTGGACAGGAACACTGAAGCTTTCTTT. The whole variable domain, remainder taken from reference TRBV29-1 and TRBJ1-1, is SAVISQKPSRDICQRGTSLTIQCQVDSQVTMMFWYRQQPGQSLTLIATANQGSEATYESGFVIDKFPISRPNLTFSTLTVSNMSPEDSSIYLCSVLDRNTEAFFGQGTRLTVV.

The V and J genes are TRBV19 and TRBJ2-2; a possible D gene is TRBD2 (5 bases). CDR3 length equals 15 residues. CDR1 is LNHDA and CDR2 is SQIVND in the germline V gene (reference sequence). V lost 2 bases and J lost 4, with 11 bases in between. The CDR3 DNA reads as TGTGCCAGTAGTATAAACCGGCGGGCCACCGGGGAGCTGTTTTTT. It yields the protein CASSINRRATGELFF.

This sequence joins TRBV5-1 and TRBJ1-1, with 7 nucleotides matching TRBD1. J lost 3 bases, V lost 2 bases, and 7 bases had no gene match. In germline, CDR1 is SGHRS, CDR2 YFSETQ. The CDR3 length is 15 residues. In DNA form, the CDR3 reads TGCGCCAGCAGCTTCTCATCCCAGGGGGACACTGAAGCTTTCTTT. Encoded protein: CASSFSSQGDTEAFF.

The DNA of the CDR3 is TGTGCCATCAGTAGTGCCACCGGGACTACCTACAATGAGCAGTTCTTC. It specifies CAISSATGTTYNEQFF. V is TRBV10-3 and J is TRBJ2-1, with 7 bases identical to TRBD2. The V segment lost 5 bases and the J segment 2 bases; nucleotides outside the gene matches: 9. Germline CDR1 is ENHRY and CDR2 is SYGVKD. CDR3 size: 16 residues.

A single count supports this clone. The V gene is TRBV5-1, the J gene TRBJ2-1; 13 bases are a match to TRBD2. This CDR3 spans 14 amino acids. The V and J ends lost 3 bases and 10 bases, in that order; junction bases with no gene match: 4. Looked up from germline, CDR1 is SGHRS and CDR2 is YFSETQ. The CDR3, as DNA: TGCGCCAGCAGCTCCGGGACTAGCGGGACGGAGCAGTTCTTC. As protein: CASSSGTSGTEQFF.